These 5 T cell receptor beta chains originate from one sample sequenced in a study of blood T cell repertoires in COVID-19 (dated by TCRdb to between 2020 and 2021). Libraries came from the immunoSEQ multiplex PCR assay. Sourced from immuneACCESS, this table was stored by TCRdb with only in-frame sequences that have V and J called. A share of the clones is absent; for the studies checked, an unresolved V gene accounts for under half, and the remainder has no known explanation. A total of around 300,000 clones appear in this sample, about nine tenths of them only once. 3% of the sample is in the top ten clones. The sample consisted of peripheral blood. The receptors derive from a woman younger than 45 with active or convalescent COVID-19.

This chain connects TRBV6-2 or TRBV6-3 to TRBJ1-1, with D uncertain. CDR3 length equals 14 residues. Germline assignment: CDR1 MNHEY and CDR2 SVGEGT. Between the trimmed V and J ends, which lost 5 bases and 5 bases, there was a span of 15 bases. The CDR3 loop is CASSHLTAGTEAFF. As DNA, the CDR3 is TGTGCCAGCAGTCACCTTACGGCGGGAACTGAAGCTTTCTTT.

V gene TRBV12-3 or TRBV12-4 combines with J gene TRBJ1-2; D gene uncertain. CDR3 size: 13 residues. V lost 7 bases and J lost 8, with 17 bases in between. The CDR3 DNA is TGTGCCAGCACCTTAGACCGGGAAAGGGGCTACACCTTC. It is translated as CASTLDRERGYTF.

This chain links TRBV4-1 with TRBJ1-2; D is unresolved. V lost 4 bases, J lost 0 bases, and 12 bases lay in between. This CDR3 has 15 residues. Germline CDR1 and CDR2: MGHRA and YSYEKL. The CDR3 here is CASSLTPGTNYGYTF. The DNA for the CDR3 is TGCGCCAGCAGCCTCACACCAGGAACTAACTATGGCTACACCTTC.

The J gene is TRBJ2-5, the V gene TRBV21-1; the table's D call, TRBD1, has no DNA check behind it. TRBV21-1 is noted as a pseudogene. This CDR3 comprises 17 residues. The CDR3 region has the DNA TGTGCCAGCAGCAAAGTCGAGGACAGGGTGCGGGCAGAGACCCAGTACTTC. Translating gives CASSKVEDRVRAETQYF.

The gene calls are TRBV7-9 and TRBJ2-7, with D possibly matching TRBD1 (6 bases). V was shortened by 5 bases and J by 1 base, with 12 bases between the two germline ends. Germline CDR1 is SEHNR and CDR2 is FQNEAQ (reference sequence). The CDR3 totals 14 residues. The CDR3 loop reads CASSPGQRSYEQYF. CDR3 in DNA: TGTGCCAGCAGCCCTGGACAGAGGTCCTACGAGCAGTACTTC.